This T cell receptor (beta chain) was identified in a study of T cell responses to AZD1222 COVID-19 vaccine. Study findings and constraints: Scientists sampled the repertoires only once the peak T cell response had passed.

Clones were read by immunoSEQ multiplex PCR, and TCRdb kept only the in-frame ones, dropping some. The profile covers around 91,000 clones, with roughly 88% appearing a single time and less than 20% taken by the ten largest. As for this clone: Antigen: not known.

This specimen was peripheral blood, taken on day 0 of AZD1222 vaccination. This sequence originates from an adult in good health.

This CDR3 reads CASSSPGGHQPQHF. As DNA, the CDR3 is TGTGCCAGCAGTTCACCCGGGGGTCATCAGCCCCAGCATTTT. This rearrangement joins TRBV6-2 or TRBV6-3 to TRBJ1-5, with a tentative D call TRBD1 (5 bases). Germline V gives CDR1 MNHEY, CDR2 SVGEGT. The V end lost 4 bases, the J end lost 5 bases, and 12 bases lay between the germline ends. CDR3 length: 14 residues.